Reported below is one TCR beta chain. The antigen remains undetermined. These data come from a study of monozygotic twins with inflammatory bowel disease. Study findings and constraints: No single strong signal or clonotype associated with IBD was supported. Diversity of TCRbeta measured by inverse Simpson was lower in IBD patients than in healthy co-twins. Among IBD patients, fewer clonotypes were shared with others than among healthy twins, especially with disease activity.

During cDNA synthesis, UMIs that each contained a 6-nucleotide sample barcode were added by means of template switching. TCRdb re-called the 5' RACE reads and catalogs CDR3 proteins one per entry, DNA excluded. In all, the sample yields over 90,000 distinct CDR3 sequences. The receptor's source is a human donor with ulcerative colitis or Crohn's disease, or a healthy co-twin of an affected twin (not recorded which). What was sequenced was blood.

This CDR3 reads CASSLRWGVRETQYF. This chain connects TRBV7-2 to TRBJ2-5; TCRdb calls TRBD1, which cannot be checked without DNA. The CDR3 is 15 residues long. Germline assignment: CDR1 SGHTA and CDR2 FQGNSA.